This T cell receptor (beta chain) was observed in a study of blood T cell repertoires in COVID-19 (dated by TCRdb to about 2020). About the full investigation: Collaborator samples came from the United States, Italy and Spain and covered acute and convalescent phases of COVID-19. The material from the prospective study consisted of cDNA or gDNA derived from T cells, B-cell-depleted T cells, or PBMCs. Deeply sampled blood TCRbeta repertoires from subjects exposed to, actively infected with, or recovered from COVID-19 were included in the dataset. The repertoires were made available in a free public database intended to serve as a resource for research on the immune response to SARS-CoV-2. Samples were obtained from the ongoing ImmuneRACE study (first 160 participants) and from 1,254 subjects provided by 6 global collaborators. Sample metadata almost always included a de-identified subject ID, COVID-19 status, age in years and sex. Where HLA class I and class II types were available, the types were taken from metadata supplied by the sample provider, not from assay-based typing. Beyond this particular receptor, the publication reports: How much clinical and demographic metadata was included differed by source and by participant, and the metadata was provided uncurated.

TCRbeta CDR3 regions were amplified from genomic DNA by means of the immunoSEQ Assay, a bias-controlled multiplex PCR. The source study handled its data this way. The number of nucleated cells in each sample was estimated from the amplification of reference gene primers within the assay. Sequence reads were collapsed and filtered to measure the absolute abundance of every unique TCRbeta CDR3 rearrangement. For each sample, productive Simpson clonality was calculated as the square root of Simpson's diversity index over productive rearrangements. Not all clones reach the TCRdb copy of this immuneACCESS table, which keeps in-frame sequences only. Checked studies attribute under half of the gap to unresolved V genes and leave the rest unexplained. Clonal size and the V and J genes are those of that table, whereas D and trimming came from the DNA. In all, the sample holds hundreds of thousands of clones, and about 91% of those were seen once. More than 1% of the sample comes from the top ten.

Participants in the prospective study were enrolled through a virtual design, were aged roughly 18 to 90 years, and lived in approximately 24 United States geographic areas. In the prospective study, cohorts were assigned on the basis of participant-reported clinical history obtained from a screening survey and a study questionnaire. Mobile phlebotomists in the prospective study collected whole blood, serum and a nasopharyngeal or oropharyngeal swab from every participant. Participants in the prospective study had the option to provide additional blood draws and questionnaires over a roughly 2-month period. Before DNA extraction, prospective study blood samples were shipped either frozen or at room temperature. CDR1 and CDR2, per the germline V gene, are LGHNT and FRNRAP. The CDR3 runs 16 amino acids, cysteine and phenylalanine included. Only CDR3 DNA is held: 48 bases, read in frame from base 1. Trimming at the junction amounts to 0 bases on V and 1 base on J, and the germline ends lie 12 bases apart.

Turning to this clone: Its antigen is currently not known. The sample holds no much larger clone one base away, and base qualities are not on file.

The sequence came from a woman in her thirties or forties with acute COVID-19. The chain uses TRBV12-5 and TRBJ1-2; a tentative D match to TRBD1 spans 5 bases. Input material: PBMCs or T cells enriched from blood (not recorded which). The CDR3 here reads CASGLVIDSLNYGYTF. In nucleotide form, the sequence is TGTGCTAGTGGTTTGGTAATAGACAGTCTTAACTATGGCTACACCTTC.